The clone carrying this TCR beta chain was observed a handful of times. This specimen belongs to a study of patients and donors after allogeneic stem cell transplantation. Germline V CDR1 and CDR2: LGHDT, YNNKEL (reference sequence). The CDR3 is made up of 15 amino acids. Unmatched junction bases numbered 6, after V lost 4 bases and J lost 5 bases. TCRdb processed the RT-PCR reads anew with MiXCR; each CDR3 protein has one entry. The sample holds about 960,000 distinct CDR3 sequences, 18% seen once. This clonotype was sampled from a human donor who was either an allogeneic HSCT recipient or a stem cell or donor lymphocyte infusion donor (not recorded which). It is not recorded whose cells these are; they may come from a transplant donor. The chain is built from TRBV3-1 and TRBJ2-7, with TRBD2 identical over 12 bases. Sequenced input: blood, either unsorted or a sorted T cell fraction (not recorded which). In DNA form, the CDR3 reads TGTGCCAGCAGCCGGCTAGCGGGGGGGCCGGACGAGCAGTACTTC. It codes for CASSRLAGGPDEQYF.